This TCR beta chain was recorded in a study of cytomegalovirus exposure and HLA in healthy donors. Study-wide context: Clustering assigned 81% of the roughly 370 genotyped donors to the Caucasian-associated ancestry cluster.

Vbeta (60) and Jbeta (13) primers were used in the PCR. Assay: immunoSEQ multiplex PCR; the TCRdb copy retains only in-frame clones and omits some. The sample contains 35,000 to 50,000 clones, around three quarters of which appear only once. The germline V gene has CDR1 MNHEY and CDR2 SMNVEV (reference sequence). V lost 2 bases, J lost 6 bases, and 5 bases stayed unmatched. This CDR3 is built from 17 residues. Donors were ostensibly healthy at sampling, although undocumented immune exposures were probable. The origin of this receptor is a young man in good health and CMV-seronegative. The source material was PBMCs. The J gene is TRBJ1-6, the V gene TRBV27; 12 bases line up with TRBD1. The CDR3 nucleotides read TGTGCCAGCAGTTTAGGGACAGGGGGCTTGGTTAATTCACCCCTCCACTTT. Encoded protein: CASSLGTGGLVNSPLHF.